This is a list of T cell receptor beta chains from one sample in a study of blood T cell repertoires in COVID-19. Assay used: immunoSEQ multiplex PCR; TCRdb lists only in-frame clones, some missing. The repertoire holds about 55,000 clones, with 75% to 90% as singletons. The sample taken for sequencing was peripheral blood. Source of these receptors: a woman aged 60-70 years with acute or convalescent COVID-19. The CDR3 runs from the conserved cysteine through the conserved F or W. The order of the fields is V gene, J gene, D gene, clone size, CDR3 protein, CDR3 DNA. The D gene is left open where the match is weak. Not every row has a clone size; where given, it reads once, few, many or a size class.

v_call: TRBV6-5; j_call: TRBJ2-1; d_call: TRBD2; clone_size: .; cdr3_aa: CASSRTGGGPSEQFF; cdr3_nt: TGTGCCAGCAGCCGAACGGGGGGAGGGCCCTCTGAGCAGTTCTTC
v_call: TRBV19; j_call: TRBJ1-3; d_call: .; clone_size: once; cdr3_aa: CASSIEEGRPGNTIYF; cdr3_nt: TGTGCCAGTAGTATTGAAGAGGGGAGGCCTGGAAACACCATATATTTT
v_call: TRBV5-1; j_call: TRBJ2-3; d_call: TRBD2; clone_size: .; cdr3_aa: CASSLGLAGVDTQYF; cdr3_nt: TGCGCCAGCAGCCTGGGACTAGCGGGAGTTGATACGCAGTATTTT
v_call: TRBV30; j_call: TRBJ2-5; d_call: TRBD2; clone_size: .; cdr3_aa: CAWGQGTSGSWGETQYF; cdr3_nt: TGTGCCTGGGGCCAGGGGACTAGCGGGAGTTGGGGAGAGACCCAGTACTTC
v_call: TRBV19; j_call: TRBJ1-1; d_call: .; clone_size: .; cdr3_aa: CASSMFHGSGGNTEAFF; cdr3_nt: TGTGCCAGTAGTATGTTCCATGGTTCGGGGGGGAACACTGAAGCTTTCTTT
v_call: TRBV6-1; j_call: TRBJ2-7; d_call: .; clone_size: .; cdr3_aa: CASRYTGTPYYEQYF; cdr3_nt: TGTGCCAGCAGATACACCGGGACACCCTACTACGAGCAGTACTTC
v_call: TRBV6-1; j_call: TRBJ1-2; d_call: TRBD1; clone_size: .; cdr3_aa: CASSEKMRTGGYYGYTF; cdr3_nt: TGTGCCAGCAGTGAGAAAATGCGGACAGGGGGTTACTATGGCTACACCTTC
v_call: TRBV4-1; j_call: TRBJ1-4; d_call: .; clone_size: .; cdr3_aa: CASSRFDREKLFF; cdr3_nt: TGCGCCAGCAGCCGGTTTGACAGGGAAAAACTGTTTTTT
v_call: TRBV9; j_call: TRBJ1-1; d_call: TRBD1; clone_size: few; cdr3_aa: CASSKGYQGGTEAFF; cdr3_nt: TGTGCCAGCAGCAAAGGGTACCAGGGGGGTACTGAAGCTTTCTTT
v_call: TRBV2; j_call: TRBJ1-4; d_call: TRBD1; clone_size: once; cdr3_aa: CASSRQGLTNEKLFF; cdr3_nt: TGTGCCAGCAGTAGACAGGGTCTTACTAATGAAAAACTGTTTTTT
v_call: TRBV7-3; j_call: TRBJ1-6; d_call: TRBD1; clone_size: .; cdr3_aa: CASSPGGTRSSPLHF; cdr3_nt: TGTGCCAGCAGCCCAGGGGGCACTCGAAGTTCACCCCTCCACTTT
v_call: TRBV5-1; j_call: TRBJ2-3; d_call: TRBD2; clone_size: .; cdr3_aa: CASSLGGSGSPGSQDTQYF; cdr3_nt: TGCGCCAGCAGCTTGGGCGGTAGCGGGAGTCCAGGGTCCCAAGATACGCAGTATTTT
v_call: TRBV2; j_call: TRBJ1-2; d_call: .; clone_size: .; cdr3_aa: CASSQGYGYTF; cdr3_nt: TGTGCCAGCAGCCAGGGCTATGGCTACACCTTC
v_call: TRBV18; j_call: TRBJ2-1; d_call: .; clone_size: .; cdr3_aa: CASSPHPPNRVHNEQFF; cdr3_nt: TGTGCCAGCTCACCACACCCCCCGAACAGGGTCCACAATGAGCAGTTCTTC
v_call: TRBV30; j_call: TRBJ1-6; d_call: .; clone_size: .; cdr3_aa: CAWSVSGAGHSPLHF; cdr3_nt: TGTGCCTGGAGTGTAAGCGGGGCAGGTCATTCACCCCTCCACTTT
v_call: TRBV3-1/TRBV3-2; j_call: TRBJ2-7; d_call: TRBD2; clone_size: once; cdr3_aa: CASSQLLAGVSEQYF; cdr3_nt: TGTGCCAGCAGCCAACTTCTAGCGGGAGTGAGTGAGCAGTACTTC
v_call: TRBV5-1; j_call: TRBJ1-5; d_call: .; clone_size: .; cdr3_aa: CASSLGRGSNQPQHF; cdr3_nt: TGCGCCAGCAGCTTGGGCAGGGGCAGCAATCAGCCCCAGCATTTT
v_call: TRBV5-4; j_call: TRBJ2-3; d_call: .; clone_size: .; cdr3_aa: CASSLVRGSTDTQYF; cdr3_nt: TGTGCCAGCAGCTTGGTGAGGGGGAGCACAGATACGCAGTATTTT
v_call: TRBV9; j_call: TRBJ2-2; d_call: TRBD2; clone_size: few; cdr3_aa: CASSDGTSGRSVSGELFF; cdr3_nt: TGTGCCAGCAGCGATGGGACTAGCGGGAGATCTGTGTCCGGGGAGCTGTTTTTT
v_call: TRBV19; j_call: TRBJ1-5; d_call: TRBD1; clone_size: once; cdr3_aa: CASSLRQGGNQPQHF; cdr3_nt: TGTGCCAGTAGTCTACGACAGGGGGGCAATCAGCCCCAGCATTTT
v_call: TRBV7-2; j_call: TRBJ1-6; d_call: .; clone_size: .; cdr3_aa: CASSVGALENSPLHF; cdr3_nt: TGTGCCAGCAGCGTCGGAGCGCTTGAGAATTCACCCCTCCACTTT
v_call: TRBV2; j_call: TRBJ2-5; d_call: .; clone_size: .; cdr3_aa: CASSEVSGALSSQYF; cdr3_nt: TGTGCCAGCAGTGAGGTGTCAGGGGCTCTCTCGTCCCAGTACTTC
v_call: TRBV30; j_call: TRBJ1-2; d_call: .; clone_size: .; cdr3_aa: CAWSGGGYGYTF; cdr3_nt: TGTGCCTGGAGTGGGGGGGGATATGGCTACACCTTC
v_call: TRBV2; j_call: TRBJ2-2; d_call: TRBD1; clone_size: .; cdr3_aa: CASNRAGGAGGELFF; cdr3_nt: TGTGCCAGCAACCGGGCAGGGGGCGCCGGCGGGGAGCTGTTTTTT
v_call: TRBV3-1/TRBV3-2; j_call: TRBJ2-1; d_call: TRBD1; clone_size: once; cdr3_aa: CASSQTRDRGRLVFRNEQFF; cdr3_nt: TGTGCCAGCAGCCAAACTCGGGACAGGGGGCGATTAGTGTTCCGCAATGAGCAGTTCTTC
v_call: TRBV19; j_call: TRBJ1-2; d_call: TRBD1; clone_size: .; cdr3_aa: CASSTGQEYGYTF; cdr3_nt: TGTGCCAGTAGTACCGGACAGGAGTATGGCTACACCTTC
v_call: TRBV6-5; j_call: TRBJ2-7; d_call: .; clone_size: .; cdr3_aa: CASSRSSRGYEQYF; cdr3_nt: TGTGCCAGCAGTCGGTCTAGTAGGGGCTACGAGCAGTACTTC
v_call: TRBV6-5; j_call: TRBJ2-1; d_call: TRBD2; clone_size: .; cdr3_aa: CASSSRTRSYNEQFF; cdr3_nt: TGTGCCAGCAGTTCTCGGACTAGGAGCTACAATGAGCAGTTCTTC
v_call: TRBV5-6; j_call: TRBJ2-3; d_call: TRBD1; clone_size: once; cdr3_aa: CASSFSRDRGLSDTQYF; cdr3_nt: TGTGCCAGCAGCTTTTCTCGAGACAGGGGGCTTTCAGATACGCAGTATTTT
v_call: TRBV3-1/TRBV3-2; j_call: TRBJ2-5; d_call: TRBD2; clone_size: .; cdr3_aa: CASSRTGTSAQETQYF; cdr3_nt: TGTGCCAGCAGCCGTACCGGGACTAGCGCTCAAGAGACCCAGTACTTC
v_call: TRBV7-8; j_call: TRBJ1-5; d_call: .; clone_size: medium-sized; cdr3_aa: CASSFSLVWALFGDQPQHF; cdr3_nt: TGTGCCAGCAGCTTTTCGCTTGTCTGGGCGCTGTTCGGGGATCAGCCCCAGCATTTT
v_call: TRBV19; j_call: TRBJ1-5; d_call: .; clone_size: few; cdr3_aa: CASSNAAGNQPQHF; cdr3_nt: TGTGCCAGTAGTAATGCGGCAGGCAATCAGCCCCAGCATTTT
v_call: TRBV2; j_call: TRBJ2-3; d_call: .; clone_size: .; cdr3_aa: CASTERPLSTDTQYF; cdr3_nt: TGTGCCAGCACCGAGCGGCCCCTTAGCACAGATACGCAGTATTTT
v_call: TRBV11-2; j_call: TRBJ1-2; d_call: .; clone_size: few; cdr3_aa: CASSPGLQLSRERYGYTF; cdr3_nt: TGTGCCAGCAGCCCCGGACTTCAGTTGTCACGAGAACGCTATGGCTACACCTTC
v_call: TRBV7-9; j_call: TRBJ2-2; d_call: TRBD2; clone_size: .; cdr3_aa: CASKILAGGTGELFF; cdr3_nt: TGTGCCAGCAAAATTCTAGCGGGGGGAACCGGGGAGCTGTTTTTT